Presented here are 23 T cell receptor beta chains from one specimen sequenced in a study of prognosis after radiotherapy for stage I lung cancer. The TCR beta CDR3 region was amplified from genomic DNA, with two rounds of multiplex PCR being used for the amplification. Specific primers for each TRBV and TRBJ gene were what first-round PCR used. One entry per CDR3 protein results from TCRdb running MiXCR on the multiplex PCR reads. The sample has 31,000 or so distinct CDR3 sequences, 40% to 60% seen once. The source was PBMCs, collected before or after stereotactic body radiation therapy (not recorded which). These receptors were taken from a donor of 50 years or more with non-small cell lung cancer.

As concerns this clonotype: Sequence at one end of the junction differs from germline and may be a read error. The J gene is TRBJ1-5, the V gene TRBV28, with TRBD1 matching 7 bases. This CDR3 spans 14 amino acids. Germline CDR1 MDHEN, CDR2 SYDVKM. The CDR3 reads CVSRQGGGNQPQHF. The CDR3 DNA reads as TGTGTCAGCAGACAGGGTGGTGGCAATCAGCCCCAGCATTTT.

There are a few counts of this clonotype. The CDR3 is CASSRRTSGRGETQYF. DNA for the CDR3: TGTGCCAGCAGCCGAAGGACTAGCGGGAGAGGTGAGACCCAGTACTTC. The chain is built from TRBV5-4 and TRBJ2-5; 13 positions agree with TRBD2. Looked up from germline, CDR1 is SGHNT and CDR2 is YYREEE (reference sequence). This CDR3 has 16 amino acids. V trimming: 4 bases; J trimming: 5 bases; junction bases outside the gene matches: 8.

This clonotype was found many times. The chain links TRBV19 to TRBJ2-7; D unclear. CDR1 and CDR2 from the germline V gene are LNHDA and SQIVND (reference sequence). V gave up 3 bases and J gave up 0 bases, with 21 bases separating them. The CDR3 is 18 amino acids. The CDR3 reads CASSIGSILGGISYEQYF. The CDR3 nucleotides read TGTGCCAGTAGTATTGGTTCTATATTGGGCGGAATCTCCTACGAGCAGTACTTC.

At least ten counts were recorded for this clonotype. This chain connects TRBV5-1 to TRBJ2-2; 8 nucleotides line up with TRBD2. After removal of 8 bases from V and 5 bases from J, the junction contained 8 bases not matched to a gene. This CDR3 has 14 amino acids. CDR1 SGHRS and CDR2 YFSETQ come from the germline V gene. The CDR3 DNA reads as TGCGCCAGTACCCCTAGCGGGCGGACCGGGGAGCTGTTTTTT. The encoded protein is CASTPSGRTGELFF.

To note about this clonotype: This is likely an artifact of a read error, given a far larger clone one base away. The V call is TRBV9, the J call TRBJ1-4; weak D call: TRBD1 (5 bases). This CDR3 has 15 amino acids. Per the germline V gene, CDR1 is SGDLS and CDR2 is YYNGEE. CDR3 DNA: TGCGCCAGCAGAACGAACGCATGGGGCAATGAAAAACTGTTTTTT. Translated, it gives CASRTNAWGNEKLFF.

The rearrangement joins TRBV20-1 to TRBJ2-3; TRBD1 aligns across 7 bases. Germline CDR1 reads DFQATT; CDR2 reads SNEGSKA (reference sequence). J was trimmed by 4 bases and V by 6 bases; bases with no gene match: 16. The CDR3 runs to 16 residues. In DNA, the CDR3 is TGCAGTGCACTTGACAGGGCGGGTCCTAGGTCAGATACGCAGTATTTT. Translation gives CSALDRAGPRSDTQYF.

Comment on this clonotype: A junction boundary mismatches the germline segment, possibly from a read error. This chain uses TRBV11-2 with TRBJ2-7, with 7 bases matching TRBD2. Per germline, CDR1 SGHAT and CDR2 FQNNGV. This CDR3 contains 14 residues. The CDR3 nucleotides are TGTGCCAGTAGCTTCGCGGGAGCTCTCTACGAGCAGTACTTC. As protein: CASSFAGALYEQYF.

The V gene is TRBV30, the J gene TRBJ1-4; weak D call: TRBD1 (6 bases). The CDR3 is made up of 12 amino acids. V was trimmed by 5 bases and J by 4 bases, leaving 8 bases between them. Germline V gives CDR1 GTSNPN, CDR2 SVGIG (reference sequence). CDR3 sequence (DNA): TGTGCCTGGGGACAGTATAATGAAAAACTGTTTTTT. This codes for CAWGQYNEKLFF.

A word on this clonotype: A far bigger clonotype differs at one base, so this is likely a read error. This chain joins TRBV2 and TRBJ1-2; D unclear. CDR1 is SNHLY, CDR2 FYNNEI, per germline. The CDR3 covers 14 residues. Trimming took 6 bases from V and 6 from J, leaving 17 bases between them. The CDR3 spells CASSQGKVRNGYTF. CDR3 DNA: TGTGCCAGCAGCCAAGGAAAGGTCAGGAATGGCTACACCTTC.

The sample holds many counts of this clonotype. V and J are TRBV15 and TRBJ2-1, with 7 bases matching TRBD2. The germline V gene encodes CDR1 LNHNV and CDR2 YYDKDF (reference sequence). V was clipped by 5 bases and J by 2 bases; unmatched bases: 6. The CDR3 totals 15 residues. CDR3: CATSGRAGPYNEQFF. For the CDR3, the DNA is TGTGCCACCAGCGGGAGAGCGGGACCCTACAATGAGCAGTTCTTC.

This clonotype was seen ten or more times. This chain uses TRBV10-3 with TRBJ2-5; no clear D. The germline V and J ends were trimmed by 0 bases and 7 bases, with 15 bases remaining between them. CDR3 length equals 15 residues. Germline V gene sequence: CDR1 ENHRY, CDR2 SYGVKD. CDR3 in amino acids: CAISESVGPGGTQYF. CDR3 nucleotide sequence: TGTGCCATCAGTGAGTCGGTAGGGCCCGGCGGGACCCAGTACTTC.

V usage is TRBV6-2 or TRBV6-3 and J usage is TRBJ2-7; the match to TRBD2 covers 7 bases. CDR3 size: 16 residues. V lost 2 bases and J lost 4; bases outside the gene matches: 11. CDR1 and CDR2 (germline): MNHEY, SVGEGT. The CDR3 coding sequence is TGTGCCAGCAGTTACCTACCTACCGGAGCGGGATACGAGCAGTACTTC. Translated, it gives CASSYLPTGAGYEQYF.

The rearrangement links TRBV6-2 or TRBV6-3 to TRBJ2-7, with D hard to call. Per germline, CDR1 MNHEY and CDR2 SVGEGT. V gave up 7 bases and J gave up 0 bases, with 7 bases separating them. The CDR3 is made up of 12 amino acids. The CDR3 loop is CASIPTSYEQYF. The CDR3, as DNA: TGTGCCAGCATCCCCACCTCCTACGAGCAGTACTTC.

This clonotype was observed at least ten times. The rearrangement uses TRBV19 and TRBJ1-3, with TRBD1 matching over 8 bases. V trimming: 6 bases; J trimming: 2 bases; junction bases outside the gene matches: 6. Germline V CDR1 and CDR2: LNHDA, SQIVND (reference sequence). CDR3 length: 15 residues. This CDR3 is CASSPLTGAGNTIYF. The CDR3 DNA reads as TGTGCCAGTAGCCCCCTGACAGGGGCTGGAAACACCATATATTTT. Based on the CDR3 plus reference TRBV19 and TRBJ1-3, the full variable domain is DGGITQSPKYLFRKEGQNVTLSCEQNLNHDAMYWYRQDPGQGLRLIYYSQIVNDFQKGDIAEGYSVSREKKESFPLTVTSAQKNPTAFYLCASSPLTGAGNTIYFGEGSWLTVV.

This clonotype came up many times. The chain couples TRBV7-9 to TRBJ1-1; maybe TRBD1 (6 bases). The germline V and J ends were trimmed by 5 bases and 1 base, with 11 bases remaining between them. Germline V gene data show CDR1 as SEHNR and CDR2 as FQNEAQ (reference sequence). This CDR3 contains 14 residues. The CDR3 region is CASSREGGNTEAFF. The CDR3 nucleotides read TGTGCCAGCAGCCGGGAGGGGGGGAACACTGAAGCTTTCTTT.

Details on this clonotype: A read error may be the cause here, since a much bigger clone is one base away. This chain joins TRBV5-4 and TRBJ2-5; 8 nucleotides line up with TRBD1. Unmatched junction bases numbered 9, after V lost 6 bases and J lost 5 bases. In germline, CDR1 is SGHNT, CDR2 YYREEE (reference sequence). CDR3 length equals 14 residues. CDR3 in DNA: TGTGCCAGCATCAGGGGACAGGTTGAGGAGACCCAGTACTTC. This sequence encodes CASIRGQVEETQYF. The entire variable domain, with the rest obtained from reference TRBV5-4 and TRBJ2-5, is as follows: ETGVTQSPTHLIKTRGQQVTLRCSSQSGHNTVSWYQQALGQGPQFIFQYYREEENGRGNFPPRFSGLQFPNYSSELNVNALELDDSALYLCASIRGQVEETQYFGPGTRLLVL.

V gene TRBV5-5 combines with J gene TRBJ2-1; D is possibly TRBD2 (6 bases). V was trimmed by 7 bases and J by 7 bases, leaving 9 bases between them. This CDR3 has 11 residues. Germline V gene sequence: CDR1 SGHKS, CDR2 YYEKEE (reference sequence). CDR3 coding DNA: TGTGCCAGCGAGGAGGGTAATGAGCAGTTCTTC. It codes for CASEEGNEQFF.

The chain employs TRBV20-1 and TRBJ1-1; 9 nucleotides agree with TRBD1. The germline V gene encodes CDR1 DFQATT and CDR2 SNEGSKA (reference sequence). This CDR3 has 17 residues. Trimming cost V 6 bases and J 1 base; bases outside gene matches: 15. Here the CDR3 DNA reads TGCAGTGCATACTCGGGACAGGGTCTCCTAAAGAACACTGAAGCTTTCTTT. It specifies CSAYSGQGLLKNTEAFF.

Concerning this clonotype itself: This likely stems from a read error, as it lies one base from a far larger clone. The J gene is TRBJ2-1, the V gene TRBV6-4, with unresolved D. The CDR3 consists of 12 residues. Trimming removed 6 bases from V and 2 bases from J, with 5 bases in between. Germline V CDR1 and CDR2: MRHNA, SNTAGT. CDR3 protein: CASSCTYNEQFF. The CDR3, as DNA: TGTGCCAGCAGCTGTACCTACAATGAGCAGTTCTTC.

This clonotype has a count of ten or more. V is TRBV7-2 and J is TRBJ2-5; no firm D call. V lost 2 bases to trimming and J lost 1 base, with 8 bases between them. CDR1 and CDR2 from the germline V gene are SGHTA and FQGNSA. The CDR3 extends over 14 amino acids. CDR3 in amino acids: CASSLQGSQETQYF. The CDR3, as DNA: TGTGCCAGCAGCTTACAAGGATCCCAAGAGACCCAGTACTTC. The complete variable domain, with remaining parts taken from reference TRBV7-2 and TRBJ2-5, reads GAGVSQSPSNKVTEKGKDVELRCDPISGHTALYWYRQSLGQGLEFLIYFQGNSAPDKSGLPSDRFSAERTGGSVSTLTIQRTQQEDSAVYLCASSLQGSQETQYFGPGTRLLVL.

For the CDR3, the DNA is TGCAGCGTTGAATACGACAGGGGGCGTTCAGAGACCCAGTACTTC. Its translation: CSVEYDRGRSETQYF. This chain joins TRBV29-1 and TRBJ2-5; 10 bases align to TRBD1. The CDR3 has 15 residues. The V gene's germline CDR1 is SQVTM and CDR2 ANQGSEA. Germline trimming cut 2 bases from V and 4 bases from J; bases unmatched to any gene: 7.

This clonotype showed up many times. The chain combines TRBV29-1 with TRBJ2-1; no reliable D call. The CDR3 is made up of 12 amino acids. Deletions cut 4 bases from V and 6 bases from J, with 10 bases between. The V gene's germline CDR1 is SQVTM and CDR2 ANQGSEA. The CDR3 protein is CSVVPNRNEQFF. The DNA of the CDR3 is TGCAGCGTTGTACCCAACCGCAATGAGCAGTTCTTC.

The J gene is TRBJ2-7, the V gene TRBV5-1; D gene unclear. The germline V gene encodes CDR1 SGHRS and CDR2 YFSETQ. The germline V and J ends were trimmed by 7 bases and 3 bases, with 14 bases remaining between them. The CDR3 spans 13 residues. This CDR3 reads CASSSAENYEQYF. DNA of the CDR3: TGCGCCAGCTCCTCCGCGGAGAACTACGAGCAGTACTTC.